The rows below give T cell receptor beta chains drawn from one sample of a study of blood T cell repertoires in COVID-19. The protocol was immunoSEQ multiplex PCR, while the TCRdb copy is restricted to in-frame clones and leaves out a portion. The table records about 140,000 clones, 60% to 80% of them present only once. Source material: PBMCs or T cells enriched from blood (not recorded which). These TCRs come from a woman aged 45-59 years who had recovered from COVID-19. CDR3s include the opening cysteine and the closing phenylalanine or tryptophan. Fields, in order: V gene, J gene, D gene, clone size, CDR3 DNA, CDR3 protein. The D gene is left open where the match is weak. A row's size may be missing; if present it is once, few, many or a size class.

v_gene: TRBV9
j_gene: TRBJ1-6
d_gene: TRBD1
abundance: NA
CDR3nt: TGTGCCAGCAGCGTGACAGGGCATTATTCACCCCTCCACTTT
CDR3aa: CASSVTGHYSPLHF

v_gene: TRBV11-3
j_gene: TRBJ2-1
d_gene: NA
abundance: NA
CDR3nt: TGTGCCAGCAGCCCCCAGGGCGGTCCCTACAATGAGCAGTTCTTC
CDR3aa: CASSPQGGPYNEQFF

v_gene: TRBV2
j_gene: TRBJ2-3
d_gene: TRBD2
abundance: NA
CDR3nt: TGTGCCAGCAGTCAGACCCCAGGGACTAGCGGGAGGGTGGCAGATACGCAGTATTTT
CDR3aa: CASSQTPGTSGRVADTQYF

v_gene: TRBV5-1
j_gene: TRBJ2-2
d_gene: NA
abundance: NA
CDR3nt: TGCGCCAGCAGCTTCACGCGGGTCGCGAACACCGGGGAGCTGTTTTTT
CDR3aa: CASSFTRVANTGELFF

v_gene: TRBV19
j_gene: TRBJ1-3
d_gene: NA
abundance: few
CDR3nt: TGTGCCAGTACCCGCCCGGGGGATGGAAACACCATATATTTT
CDR3aa: CASTRPGDGNTIYF

v_gene: TRBV5-4
j_gene: TRBJ1-6
d_gene: NA
abundance: NA
CDR3nt: TGTGCCAGCAGCTCGCAGGGCTGGGATAATTCACCCCTCCACTTT
CDR3aa: CASSSQGWDNSPLHF

v_gene: TRBV19
j_gene: TRBJ2-1
d_gene: NA
abundance: NA
CDR3nt: TGTGCCAGTGGGAAGACAGGTTCGTTCTTC
CDR3aa: CASGKTGSFF

v_gene: TRBV5-4
j_gene: TRBJ2-3
d_gene: TRBD2
abundance: NA
CDR3nt: TGTGCCAGCAGCTTAAAGGGACTAGCGGGAAGGGGGACAGATACGCAGTATTTT
CDR3aa: CASSLKGLAGRGTDTQYF

v_gene: TRBV7-2
j_gene: TRBJ2-7
d_gene: NA
abundance: NA
CDR3nt: TGTGCCAGCAGCTTAGGCCCGGGACATGGCTCCTACGAGCAGTACTTC
CDR3aa: CASSLGPGHGSYEQYF

v_gene: TRBV3-1/TRBV3-2
j_gene: TRBJ2-2
d_gene: NA
abundance: NA
CDR3nt: TGTGCCAGCAGCCATCGAAGCAGGGGTGCCGGGGAGCTGTTTTTT
CDR3aa: CASSHRSRGAGELFF

v_gene: TRBV7-9
j_gene: TRBJ2-2
d_gene: TRBD2
abundance: NA
CDR3nt: TGTGCCAGCAGCTTAAGTCGCGGGAGGATCGGGGAGCTGTTTTTT
CDR3aa: CASSLSRGRIGELFF

v_gene: TRBV29-1
j_gene: TRBJ2-1
d_gene: TRBD2
abundance: NA
CDR3nt: TGCAGCGCCTCCGGGACTATCCCTCGTGAGCAGTTCTTC
CDR3aa: CSASGTIPREQFF

v_gene: TRBV6-6
j_gene: TRBJ1-5
d_gene: NA
abundance: NA
CDR3nt: TGTGCCAGCAGTCGGGGAGAGGGCGAAAATCAGCCCCAGCATTTT
CDR3aa: CASSRGEGENQPQHF

v_gene: TRBV7-3
j_gene: TRBJ2-1
d_gene: TRBD2
abundance: NA
CDR3nt: TGTGCCAGCAGCTTAGGCGGGGGGTCGTACAATGAGCAGTTCTTC
CDR3aa: CASSLGGGSYNEQFF

v_gene: TRBV27
j_gene: TRBJ2-2
d_gene: NA
abundance: NA
CDR3nt: TGTGCCAGCAGGGGGGGCACCGGGGAGCTGTTTTTT
CDR3aa: CASRGGTGELFF

v_gene: TRBV7-8
j_gene: TRBJ1-2
d_gene: NA
abundance: NA
CDR3nt: TGTGCCAGCAGCTTATTCCAGGGGAACTATGGCTACACCTTC
CDR3aa: CASSLFQGNYGYTF

v_gene: TRBV25-1
j_gene: TRBJ1-2
d_gene: NA
abundance: NA
CDR3nt: TGTGCCAGCAGTCCGGGGGGCGGCTACACCTTC
CDR3aa: CASSPGGGYTF

v_gene: TRBV18
j_gene: TRBJ1-2
d_gene: NA
abundance: NA
CDR3nt: TGTGCCAGCTCACAGGGGGTACCGAACTATGGCTACACCTTC
CDR3aa: CASSQGVPNYGYTF

v_gene: TRBV5-1
j_gene: TRBJ1-2
d_gene: TRBD1
abundance: NA
CDR3nt: TGCGCCAGCAGCGAGGGGACAGCCTCCTATGGCTACACCTTC
CDR3aa: CASSEGTASYGYTF

v_gene: TRBV6-5
j_gene: TRBJ2-2
d_gene: NA
abundance: NA
CDR3nt: TGTGCCACCATATCCGGACAGTTGAACACCGGGGAGCTGTTTTTT
CDR3aa: CATISGQLNTGELFF

v_gene: TRBV7-6
j_gene: TRBJ2-3
d_gene: NA
abundance: few
CDR3nt: TGTGCCAGCAGCCGCAGGCGGGCCGACACAGATACGCAGTATTTT
CDR3aa: CASSRRRADTDTQYF

v_gene: TRBV27
j_gene: TRBJ1-1
d_gene: NA
abundance: few
CDR3nt: TGTGCCAGCACATGGGACATGAACACTGAAGCTTTCTTT
CDR3aa: CASTWDMNTEAFF

v_gene: TRBV2
j_gene: TRBJ2-7
d_gene: TRBD2
abundance: NA
CDR3nt: TGTGCCAGCAGTTCTCCTAGCGGGGGCTACGAGCAGTACTTC
CDR3aa: CASSSPSGGYEQYF

v_gene: TRBV28
j_gene: TRBJ1-4
d_gene: NA
abundance: NA
CDR3nt: TGTGCCAGCAGTTTATGGGGGACACGAGGTGGTGAAAAACTGTTTTTT
CDR3aa: CASSLWGTRGGEKLFF

v_gene: TRBV7-9
j_gene: TRBJ2-5
d_gene: TRBD2
abundance: NA
CDR3nt: TGTGCCAGCAGCTTATTTTGGACTAGCGGGAGGGAAGAGACCCAGTACTTC
CDR3aa: CASSLFWTSGREETQYF

v_gene: TRBV19
j_gene: TRBJ1-1
d_gene: NA
abundance: NA
CDR3nt: TGTGCCAGTAGTATAAGGGGCATGAACACTGAAGCTTTCTTT
CDR3aa: CASSIRGMNTEAFF

v_gene: TRBV3-1/TRBV3-2
j_gene: TRBJ1-6
d_gene: NA
abundance: NA
CDR3nt: TGTGCCAGCAGCCAAGTAGGGGCCAGGGGTTCACCCCTCCACTTT
CDR3aa: CASSQVGARGSPLHF

v_gene: TRBV5-6
j_gene: TRBJ1-2
d_gene: TRBD1
abundance: NA
CDR3nt: TGTGCCAGCAGCCCGACAGGGCGCTATGGCTACACCTTC
CDR3aa: CASSPTGRYGYTF

v_gene: TRBV27
j_gene: TRBJ1-1
d_gene: NA
abundance: NA
CDR3nt: TGTGCCAGCAGTACAGGGATTATTCTCACTGAAGCTTTCTTT
CDR3aa: CASSTGIILTEAFF

v_gene: TRBV6-5
j_gene: TRBJ2-2
d_gene: TRBD2
abundance: NA
CDR3nt: TGTGCCAGCAGGCGGGGGGAGGAGACCGGGGAGCTGTTTTTT
CDR3aa: CASRRGEETGELFF

v_gene: TRBV9
j_gene: TRBJ1-1
d_gene: NA
abundance: NA
CDR3nt: TGTGCCAGCAGCGTTAGTGGGGGGGACACTGAAGCTTTCTTT
CDR3aa: CASSVSGGDTEAFF

v_gene: TRBV18
j_gene: TRBJ2-7
d_gene: TRBD2
abundance: NA
CDR3nt: TGTGCCAGCTCATCGAGCGGGAACTACGAGCAGTACTTC
CDR3aa: CASSSSGNYEQYF

v_gene: TRBV7-9
j_gene: TRBJ1-1
d_gene: NA
abundance: NA
CDR3nt: TGTGCCAGCAGCATAACTGGGAGGTTGGAGACTGAAGCTTTCTTT
CDR3aa: CASSITGRLETEAFF

v_gene: TRBV7-8
j_gene: TRBJ2-5
d_gene: TRBD1
abundance: once
CDR3nt: TGTGCCAGCAGCTTAGTTCTCGGCAGGGGGCTGGAGACCCAGTACTTC
CDR3aa: CASSLVLGRGLETQYF

v_gene: TRBV27
j_gene: TRBJ2-6
d_gene: TRBD1
abundance: NA
CDR3nt: TGTGCCAGCAGTTTATTAGGAATCGGGACAGTCTCTGGGGCCAACGTCCTGACTTTC
CDR3aa: CASSLLGIGTVSGANVLTF

v_gene: TRBV3-1/TRBV3-2
j_gene: TRBJ2-7
d_gene: NA
abundance: NA
CDR3nt: TGTGCCAGCAGCCCCAGGACTTCCCCACCCTACGAGCAGTACTTC
CDR3aa: CASSPRTSPPYEQYF

v_gene: TRBV4-2
j_gene: TRBJ1-2
d_gene: NA
abundance: NA
CDR3nt: TGTGCCAGCAGCCAAGCTTTCCCGGTCGGGGAAAAACCCTATGGCTACACCTTC
CDR3aa: CASSQAFPVGEKPYGYTF

v_gene: TRBV6-5
j_gene: TRBJ2-5
d_gene: NA
abundance: NA
CDR3nt: TGTGCCAGCAGTTCTCAGCCTTCGGGGGAGACCCAGTACTTC
CDR3aa: CASSSQPSGETQYF

v_gene: TRBV19
j_gene: TRBJ1-3
d_gene: NA
abundance: NA
CDR3nt: TGTGCCAGTAGGGTATTAGCTGGAAACACCATATATTTT
CDR3aa: CASRVLAGNTIYF

v_gene: TRBV28
j_gene: TRBJ1-6
d_gene: NA
abundance: NA
CDR3nt: TGTGCCAGCAGTTACACGGGGTATAATTCACCCCTCCACTTT
CDR3aa: CASSYTGYNSPLHF

v_gene: TRBV11-2
j_gene: TRBJ1-5
d_gene: NA
abundance: NA
CDR3nt: TGTGCCAGCAGCTTTACCACAGGTCAGCCCCAGCATTTT
CDR3aa: CASSFTTGQPQHF

v_gene: TRBV5-1
j_gene: TRBJ2-7
d_gene: TRBD2
abundance: NA
CDR3nt: TGCGCCAGCAGCTTGGTTTTTCGGCGGACTAGCGGGAGTGGTTCCTACGAGCAGTACTTC
CDR3aa: CASSLVFRRTSGSGSYEQYF